This T cell receptor (beta chain) was sequenced for a study of early T cells in non-severe SARS-CoV-2 infection. Study in general: Sequencing used unsorted whole-blood bulk RNA, so chains lack pairing.

This clonotype showed up just a few times. Individual cDNA molecules received unique molecular identifiers. TCRdb re-derived calls from the 5' RACE reads in MiXCR, one entry per CDR3 protein. The sample has some 80,000 distinct CDR3 sequences; over 9.5% are singletons. CDR1 MDHEN and CDR2 SYDVKM come from the germline V gene. The CDR3 runs to 14 residues. V trimming: 10 bases; J trimming: 6 bases; junction bases outside the gene matches: 12. Sequencing used whole blood. This chain joins TRBV28 and TRBJ2-1, with 7 positions matching TRBD2. The TCR sequence derives from an adult who was a healthcare worker with PCR-confirmed SARS-CoV-2 infection or an uninfected control (not recorded which). CDR3 amino acids: CANSGGKPPNEQFF. The CDR3 DNA is TGTGCCAATTCCGGGGGGAAGCCCCCCAATGAGCAGTTCTTC.